This TCR beta chain was obtained from a study of lymphopenia after photon versus proton radiotherapy. General observations from the study: Larger post-nadir TCR diversity loss correlated inversely with survival in deceased patients. Post-nadir diversity loss with photons came from oligoclonal expansion, particularly CD8+ Temra cells. Photon-treated patients lost naive T cells and TCR diversity; proton-treated stayed stable. Survival link was tested only in deceased patients; proton benefit remains a possibility.

In regard to this clone: What it recognizes is unknown.

Sequencing used immunoSEQ multiplex PCR; TCRdb keeps in-frame clones, though not all of them. The sample comprises around 55,000 clones, around 85% of which are singletons, and 2.1% rests with the top ten. Trimming took off 1 base at V and 4 bases at J, with 3 bases between the two ends. There are 11 residues in the CDR3. Per germline, CDR1 GTSNPN and CDR2 SVGIG (reference sequence). This clonotype was sampled from a man between 60 and 75 years old with pancreatic cancer. V is TRBV30 and J is TRBJ2-3; D is ambiguous. The material sequenced was peripheral blood, taken from a patient treated with proton-based radiotherapy. CDR3 protein: CAWSGADTQYF. CDR3 nucleotide sequence: TGTGCCTGGAGTGGGGCAGATACGCAGTATTTT. The entire variable domain, with the rest obtained from reference TRBV30 and TRBJ2-3, is as follows: SQTIHQWPATLVQPVGSPLSLECTVEGTSNPNLYWYRQAAGRGLQLLFYSVGIGQISSEVPQNLSASRPQDRQFILSSKKLLLSDSGFYLCAWSGADTQYFGPGTRLTVL.